This entry lists 28 T cell receptor beta chains sequenced from one sample in a study of T cells after yellow fever vaccination. A single record per CDR3 protein comes from TCRdb applying MiXCR to the 5' RACE reads. The sample carries about 74,000 distinct CDR3 sequences, approximately 6.9% recorded once. The source was CD8+ T cells sorted from PBMCs, collected around 5 days after the first yellow fever vaccination. These TCRs come from a man younger than 35 who received the YFV17D yellow fever vaccine.

This clonotype was seen a handful of times. The rearrangement links TRBV11-2 to TRBJ2-5, with TRBD1 as a possible D gene (5 bases). This CDR3 region has 18 residues. V lost 6 bases, J lost 1 base, and 24 bases lay in between. CDR1 is SGHAT and CDR2 is FQNNGV in the germline V gene. Here the CDR3 DNA reads TGTGCCAGCAGTCCCGCCCCCAGGGCCAGCCTCCCCCAAGAGACCCAGTACTTC. It yields the protein CASSPAPRASLPQETQYF.

This clonotype was counted between two and nine times. The rearrangement links TRBV14 to TRBJ1-4; D remains ambiguous. The germline gives CDR1 SGHDN, CDR2 FVKESK. This CDR3 region has 14 residues. Trimming took 1 base from V and 5 from J, leaving 8 bases between them. The CDR3 sequence is CASSQGIWNEKLFF. The CDR3, as DNA: TGTGCCAGCAGCCAAGGGATCTGGAATGAAAAACTGTTTTTT. Together with reference TRBV14 and TRBJ1-4, the CDR3 gives the full variable domain: EAGVTQFPSHSVIEKGQTVTLRCDPISGHDNLYWYRRVMGKEIKFLLHFVKESKQDESGMPNNRFLAERTGGTYSTLKVQPAELEDSGVYFCASSQGIWNEKLFFGSGTQLSVL.

This clonotype was detected only a few times. The gene calls are TRBV6-2 or TRBV6-3 and TRBJ2-1; D may be TRBD2 (7 bases). The germline CDR1 and CDR2 sequences are MNHEY and SVGEGT. V was trimmed by 5 bases and J by 4 bases, leaving 15 bases between them. This CDR3 contains 15 residues. The CDR3 DNA is TGTGCCAGCAGTACCTCTAGGGGGGGATACAATGAGCAGTTCTTC. As protein: CASSTSRGGYNEQFF.

V gene TRBV4-1 combines with J gene TRBJ1-1; no clear D. There are 14 residues in the CDR3. V lost 6 bases to trimming and J lost 3 bases, with 14 bases between them. The germline CDR1 and CDR2 sequences are MGHRA and YSYEKL. CDR3 in DNA: TGCGCCAGCAGTGTATACAGCTCCGACACTGAAGCTTTCTTT. It yields the protein CASSVYSSDTEAFF.

This clonotype was seen a few times. The gene calls are TRBV7-9 and TRBJ2-5, with D perhaps TRBD2 (6 bases). Germline V gene sequence: CDR1 SEHNR, CDR2 FQNEAQ (reference sequence). V lost 5 bases to trimming and J lost 2 bases, with 15 bases between them. The CDR3 extends over 15 amino acids. CDR3 sequence reads: CASSAPWGDQETQYF. The CDR3 region has the DNA TGTGCCAGCAGCGCCCCATGGGGGGATCAAGAGACCCAGTACTTC.

This clonotype was seen repeatedly, ten times or more. The V and J genes are TRBV15 and TRBJ2-2, with D perhaps TRBD1 or TRBD2 (5 bases each). There are 15 residues in the CDR3. Per germline, CDR1 LNHNV and CDR2 YYDKDF (reference sequence). V was trimmed by 4 bases and J by 6 bases, leaving 15 bases between them. The CDR3 loop is CATSTGQTTSGELFF. The CDR3 DNA reads as TGTGCCACCAGCACGGGGCAGACCACCTCCGGGGAGCTGTTTTTT.

Only a few counts were recorded for this clonotype. This sequence joins TRBV29-1 and TRBJ2-1, with TRBD2 matching 12 bases. This CDR3 contains 17 residues. V trimming: 1 base; J trimming: 0 bases; junction bases outside the gene matches: 4. Germline V gives CDR1 SQVTM, CDR2 ANQGSEA. This CDR3 is CSVEGLAGANSYNEQFF. CDR3 in DNA: TGCAGCGTTGAAGGACTAGCGGGGGCCAACTCCTACAATGAGCAGTTCTTC.

This clonotype was seen at least ten times. This rearrangement joins TRBV4-1 to TRBJ1-3; 8 bases match TRBD1. The CDR3 runs to 14 residues. The J segment lost 2 bases and the V segment lost 4 bases, leaving 1 base of the junction unmatched. The germline V gene encodes CDR1 MGHRA and CDR2 YSYEKL. The CDR3 reads CASSPGGTGNTIYF. As DNA, the CDR3 is TGCGCCAGCAGCCCAGGGGGCACTGGAAACACCATATATTTT.

This clonotype turned up a few times. This chain joins TRBV5-4 and TRBJ1-5; D gene unclear. The CDR3 is 19 amino acids. CDR1 SGHNT and CDR2 YYREEE come from the germline V gene (reference sequence). Deletions cut 0 bases from V and 0 bases from J, with 19 bases between. The CDR3, as DNA: TGTGCCAGCAGCTTGGCCTGGAGCAGGAACCGATATAGCAATCAGCCCCAGCATTTT. Protein sequence: CASSLAWSRNRYSNQPQHF.

This clonotype was detected ten times or more. The chain couples TRBV14 to TRBJ1-6; D ambiguous. The V gene's germline CDR1 is SGHDN and CDR2 FVKESK. Trimming took off 2 bases at V and 0 bases at J, with 5 bases between the two ends. The CDR3 totals 15 residues. CDR3 in amino acids: CASSQSRSYNSPLHF. The CDR3 DNA reads as TGTGCCAGCAGCCAAAGCCGCTCCTATAATTCACCCCTCCACTTT.

A word on this clonotype: Mismatch with germline at one junction end may stem from a read error. The CDR3 loop is CASSLVGDGTDRQYF. In DNA form, the CDR3 reads TGTGCCAGCAGCTTAGTGGGGGATGGCACAGATAGGCAGTATTTT. The chain couples TRBV7-6 to TRBJ2-3, with D perhaps assigned TRBD1 or TRBD2 (5 bases each). Per germline, CDR1 SGHVS and CDR2 FNYEAQ. The CDR3 contains 15 residues.

The chain recombines TRBV5-1 with TRBJ2-2; D call uncertain. The CDR3 spans 12 residues. V gave up 0 bases and J gave up 7 bases, with 4 bases separating them. Germline V gene data show CDR1 as SGHRS and CDR2 as YFSETQ. The CDR3 region is CASSLGFGELFF. CDR3 in DNA: TGCGCCAGCAGCTTGGGTTTCGGGGAGCTGTTTTTT.

This clonotype has a count of ten or more. J is TRBJ1-5 and V is TRBV5-6; possibly TRBD1 for D (6 bases). Germline CDR1 reads SGHDT; CDR2 reads YYEEEE. The CDR3 runs to 12 residues. V shed 4 bases and J shed 7 bases, with 9 bases lying between them. CDR3 sequence (DNA): TGTGCCAGCAGCGCGGGGGCCCAGCCCCAGCATTTT. Translating it yields CASSAGAQPQHF.

This clonotype was seen a handful of times. V is TRBV9 and J is TRBJ1-1; D is unclear. Germline V gene sequence: CDR1 SGDLS, CDR2 YYNGEE. Trimming left V 0 bases short and J 1 base short, with 7 bases between. This CDR3 is 14 amino acids long. The CDR3 DNA reads TGTGCCAGCAGCGTAGGCTCGGGGAACACTGAAGCTTTCTTT. Protein product: CASSVGSGNTEAFF.

The chain couples TRBV9 to TRBJ2-7; TRBD1 agrees at 7 bases. After removal of 3 bases from V and 0 bases from J, the junction contained 3 bases not matched to a gene. The CDR3 runs 14 residues. Germline CDR1 is SGDLS and CDR2 is YYNGEE. The CDR3 nucleotides are TGTGCCAGCAGCGAGCGACAGGGCTCCTACGAGCAGTACTTC. Its protein product is CASSERQGSYEQYF.

The chain couples TRBV7-2 to TRBJ2-7; weak D call: TRBD2 (6 bases). Trimming took 5 bases from V and 7 from J, leaving 24 bases between them. This CDR3 is built from 16 residues. Germline assignment: CDR1 SGHTA and CDR2 FQGNSA. CDR3 amino acids: CASSPNSAGYSGEQYF. In DNA form, the CDR3 reads TGTGCCAGCAGCCCCAATAGTGCGGGGTACTCGGGTGAGCAGTACTTC.

This clonotype has ten or more counts. The chain joins TRBV4-3 to TRBJ2-3; TRBD1 matches 9 bases. The CDR3 spans 16 residues. The V and J ends lost 4 bases and 2 bases, in that order; junction bases with no gene match: 7. Germline V gene lookup returns CDR1 LGHNA and CDR2 YSLEER. As DNA, the CDR3 is TGCGCCAGCAGCCGTCTGAGGACAGGGGCCACAGATACGCAGTATTTT. Its protein product is CASSRLRTGATDTQYF.

This clonotype was recorded many times. The chain links TRBV2 to TRBJ2-1; D possibly corresponds to TRBD2 (9 bases). V dropped 6 bases and J dropped 4 bases, with 19 bases sitting between them. CDR1 is SNHLY, CDR2 FYNNEI, per germline. The CDR3 has 16 residues. CDR3 nucleotide sequence: TGTGCCAGCAGCCCCAGGGGGCTAGCGGGGTACAATGAGCAGTTCTTC. It specifies CASSPRGLAGYNEQFF.

The V call is TRBV27, the J call TRBJ2-1; possible D gene TRBD2, 6 bases. Looked up from germline, CDR1 is MNHEY and CDR2 is SMNVEV (reference sequence). This CDR3 has 16 residues. Trimming shortened V by 4 bases and J by 2 bases, and 15 bases separated the two germline ends. The CDR3 loop is CASSWVEGGAYNEQFF. In DNA form, the CDR3 reads TGTGCCAGCAGTTGGGTGGAGGGTGGTGCCTACAATGAGCAGTTCTTC.

This clonotype has ten or more counts. The J gene is TRBJ2-3, the V gene TRBV4-2; 8 bases match TRBD2. The CDR3 has 16 residues. The V gene's germline CDR1 is LGHNA and CDR2 YNFKEQ. With V trimmed by 0 bases and J by 3 bases, 5 bases remained unmatched. The CDR3 here is CASSQEEGLVTDTQYF. Here the CDR3 DNA reads TGTGCCAGCAGCCAAGAGGAGGGACTAGTTACAGATACGCAGTATTTT.

Details on this clonotype: Because the CDR3 is missing its conserved closing phenylalanine or tryptophan, this is likely a read error. The rearrangement joins TRBV6-5 to TRBJ2-7, with D possibly TRBD1 on 5 matching bases. The V and J ends lost 4 bases and 3 bases respectively, with 10 bases between them. Germline V gene lookup returns CDR1 MNHEY and CDR2 SVGAGI. CDR3 length: 13 amino acids. CDR3 in amino acids: CASSFQGYYEQYY. The CDR3 DNA reads as TGTGCCAGCAGTTTCCAGGGCTACTACGAGCAGTACTAC.

The V call is TRBV14, the J call TRBJ1-2, with D hard to call. This CDR3 is built from 18 residues. CDR1 and CDR2 (germline): SGHDN, FVKESK. Trimming took off 1 base at V and 1 base at J, with 19 bases between the two ends. CDR3 nucleotides: TGTGCCAGCAGCCAAGCTCCCCCCTGGGCTAGTGGTAACTATGGCTACACCTTC. Protein: CASSQAPPWASGNYGYTF.

This CDR3 is CASSLIAGGTGELFF. DNA for the CDR3: TGTGCCAGCAGCTTAATTGCGGGGGGGACCGGGGAGCTGTTTTTT. V usage is TRBV7-3 and J usage is TRBJ2-2, with TRBD2 matching over 9 bases. With V trimmed by 1 base and J by 5 bases, 2 bases remained unmatched. Germline V gene data show CDR1 as SGHTA and CDR2 as FQGTGA. CDR3 size: 15 residues.

The table lists this clonotype with a few counts. V gene TRBV5-6 combines with J gene TRBJ2-1; 8 bases map to TRBD1. CDR3 length: 16 residues. V shed 4 bases, J shed 0 bases, and the junction held 6 bases outside the gene matches. Germline values: CDR1 SGHDT, CDR2 YYEEEE. The CDR3 protein is CASSPRQGYSYNEQFF. The CDR3 DNA reads as TGTGCCAGCAGCCCAAGACAGGGGTACTCCTACAATGAGCAGTTCTTC.

This clonotype was seen a few times. The gene calls are TRBV9 and TRBJ2-2; tentatively, D is TRBD1 (6 bases). V was shortened by 9 bases and J by 3 bases, with 12 bases between the two germline ends. Germline V gene data show CDR1 as SGDLS and CDR2 as YYNGEE. The CDR3 has 13 residues. CDR3 in DNA: TGTGCCACCAACAGGGAAGACACCGGGGAGCTGTTTTTT. Translation gives CATNREDTGELFF.

This rearrangement joins TRBV7-3 to TRBJ1-6; no reliable D call. Per germline, CDR1 SGHTA and CDR2 FQGTGA. The CDR3 is made up of 13 amino acids. V dropped 3 bases and J dropped 7 bases, with 7 bases sitting between them. The CDR3 coding sequence is TGTGCCAGCAGCTTTGGTCAGAATTCACCCCTCCACTTT. As protein: CASSFGQNSPLHF.

This clonotype came up many times. The chain recombines TRBV6-5 with TRBJ1-6, with TRBD1 matching over 7 bases. This CDR3 is built from 16 residues. Trimming cost V 0 bases and J 3 bases; bases outside gene matches: 2. Germline-derived CDR1 and CDR2 are MNHEY and SVGAGI. CDR3 in DNA: TGTGCCAGCAGTTACTCGGGACAGCTCTATAATTCACCCCTCCACTTT. Translated, it gives CASSYSGQLYNSPLHF.

This clonotype was seen repeatedly, ten times or more. V and J are TRBV5-1 and TRBJ2-1; 7 nucleotides line up with TRBD2. Germline CDR1 SGHRS, CDR2 YFSETQ. This CDR3 spans 20 amino acids. V lost 4 bases, J lost 3 bases, and 22 bases stayed unmatched. CDR3 residues: CASSHTVGGRGRDSYNEQFF. In nucleotides, the CDR3 is TGCGCCAGCAGCCACACCGTTGGAGGGCGGGGGAGAGATAGCTACAATGAGCAGTTCTTC.